The rows below give T cell receptor beta chains drawn from one sample of a study of blood T cell repertoires in COVID-19. Here immunoSEQ multiplex PCR was the method, and the copy in TCRdb shows in-frame clones only, minus some. Here the sample spans about 240,000 clones, roughly 85% being singletons. What was sequenced was peripheral blood. These receptors all come from a woman under 30 with acute or convalescent COVID-19. Each CDR3 is given with its conserved first and last residue. D genes are given only for firm matches. Clone size is not always given. Where it is, it says once, few, many or a class for expanded clones.

clone size	J gene	V gene	D gene	CDR3 protein	CDR3 DNA
-	TRBJ2-7	TRBV27	-	CASSGGSGQYF	TGTGCCAGCAGTGGGGGCTCCGGGCAGTACTTC
-	TRBJ2-3	TRBV28	-	CASGWSGTDTQYF	TGTGCCAGCGGCTGGAGTGGCACAGATACGCAGTATTTT
-	TRBJ1-3	TRBV19	-	CASSTPGVYGNTIYF	TGTGCCAGCTCGACACCGGGGGTGTATGGAAACACCATATATTTT
-	TRBJ2-5	TRBV14	-	CASSHRHRETQYF	TGTGCCAGCAGCCATAGACATCGGGAGACCCAGTACTTC
many	TRBJ2-7	TRBV7-9	-	CASMSGSSYEQYF	TGTGCCAGCATGAGCGGGTCATCCTACGAGCAGTACTTC
-	TRBJ1-2	TRBV19	-	CASSLGARGYTF	TGTGCCAGTAGCTTGGGGGCGCGGGGCTACACCTTC
once	TRBJ2-7	TRBV18	-	CASSPVDLSYEQYF	TGTGCCAGCTCGCCCGTGGACTTGTCCTACGAGCAGTACTTC
-	TRBJ1-6	TRBV6-1	-	CASSEAPGAGGDSPLHF	TGTGCCAGCAGTGAAGCTCCCGGGGCCGGGGGGGATTCACCCCTCCACTTT
-	TRBJ1-2	TRBV5-6	-	CASRSAGSYGYTF	TGTGCCAGCCGGTCCGCAGGGTCTTATGGCTACACCTTC
-	TRBJ2-3	TRBV5-1	TRBD2	CASSLEVAGPSTDTQYF	TGCGCCAGCAGCTTGGAGGTAGCGGGACCTAGCACAGATACGCAGTATTTT
-	TRBJ2-7	TRBV30	TRBD1	CAWSPGQTYEQYF	TGTGCCTGGAGTCCGGGACAGACTTACGAGCAGTACTTC
few	TRBJ1-2	TRBV7-9	-	CASSLLGADYGYTF	TGTGCCAGCAGCTTACTGGGGGCCGACTATGGCTACACCTTC
-	TRBJ2-1	TRBV5-1	TRBD2	CASSLGLAEYNEQFF	TGCGCCAGCAGCCTCGGACTAGCGGAGTACAATGAGCAGTTCTTC
-	TRBJ1-2	TRBV7-2	TRBD1	CASSLGGQGIYGYTF	TGTGCCAGCAGCTTAGGGGGACAGGGTATCTATGGCTACACCTTC
once	TRBJ2-3	TRBV27	-	CASAYGISQYF	TGTGCCAGCGCCTACGGTATTTCACAGTATTTT
-	TRBJ1-6	TRBV5-6	-	CASSWPGQQNSPLHF	TGTGCCAGCAGCTGGCCTGGACAGCAGAATTCACCCCTCCACTTT
-	TRBJ1-5	TRBV28	-	CASSLGGEPQHF	TGTGCCAGCAGTTTGGGGGGGGAGCCCCAGCATTTT
-	TRBJ2-2	TRBV2	-	CASSVAEGTGELFF	TGTGCCAGCAGTGTGGCGGAGGGCACCGGGGAGCTGTTTTTT
-	TRBJ2-1	TRBV5-8	-	CASSPRSGRGPGNEQFF	TGTGCCAGCAGCCCAAGGTCTGGGCGGGGGCCTGGCAATGAGCAGTTCTTC
-	TRBJ2-5	TRBV7-9	TRBD2	CATGRSGSRETQYF	TGTGCCACGGGGAGGAGCGGGAGTAGAGAGACCCAGTACTTC
-	TRBJ1-4	TRBV18	TRBD1	CASSGGQGREKLFF	TGTGCCAGCTCAGGGGGACAGGGGCGTGAAAAACTGTTTTTT
-	TRBJ1-6	TRBV4-3	TRBD1	CASSQAWDRRNSPLHF	TGCGCCAGCAGCCAAGCCTGGGACAGACGGAATTCACCCCTCCACTTT
-	TRBJ2-2	TRBV19	-	CASIQWRGSITGELFF	TGTGCCAGTATTCAATGGCGGGGCTCTATCACCGGGGAGCTGTTTTTT
-	TRBJ1-2	TRBV7-9	-	CASNSDKNYGYTF	TGTGCCAGCAACTCCGACAAGAACTATGGCTACACCTTC
-	TRBJ2-7	TRBV5-1	-	CASRGTGPEQYF	TGCGCCAGCAGGGGAACAGGCCCCGAGCAGTACTTC
-	TRBJ1-5	TRBV6-2/TRBV6-3	TRBD1	CASTPGGRPDQPQHF	TGTGCCAGCACCCCAGGGGGCCGTCCGGACCAGCCCCAGCATTTT
-	TRBJ2-1	TRBV27	TRBD2	CASSPASGGNNEQFF	TGTGCCAGCAGTCCAGCTAGCGGGGGAAACAATGAGCAGTTCTTC
-	TRBJ2-3	TRBV3-1/TRBV3-2	-	CASSHPSQNTQYF	TGTGCCAGCAGCCACCCCTCACAGAATACGCAGTATTTT
-	TRBJ1-2	TRBV6-5	-	CASIKLSGANYGYTF	TGTGCCAGCATTAAACTATCGGGAGCTAACTATGGCTACACCTTC
-	TRBJ2-1	TRBV10-3	-	CAISEGLQRYNEQFF	TGTGCCATCAGTGAGGGACTACAAAGATACAATGAGCAGTTCTTC
-	TRBJ2-1	TRBV5-1	TRBD2	CASSLVLAGDGEQFF	TGCGCCAGCAGCTTGGTTTTAGCGGGAGATGGTGAGCAGTTCTTC
once	TRBJ2-2	TRBV9	-	CASSVGPGDFTGELFF	TGTGCCAGCAGTGTAGGTCCGGGGGACTTCACCGGGGAGCTGTTTTTT
-	TRBJ2-1	TRBV2	TRBD2	CASTPGLAKNNEQFF	TGTGCCAGCACCCCGGGACTAGCGAAAAACAATGAGCAGTTCTTC
few	TRBJ2-3	TRBV6-2/TRBV6-3	TRBD2	CASSAGLTFTDTQYF	TGTGCCAGCAGTGCGGGACTAACCTTCACAGATACGCAGTATTTT
few	TRBJ2-2	TRBV11-1	-	CASRQGPERGELFF	TGTGCCAGCAGGCAGGGCCCCGAAAGGGGGGAGCTGTTTTTT
-	TRBJ1-1	TRBV3-1/TRBV3-2	-	CASSHSTVLNTEAFF	TGTGCCAGCAGCCATTCGACAGTACTAAACACTGAAGCTTTCTTT
-	TRBJ2-2	TRBV11-2	TRBD1	CASSLYVGDRVAGELFF	TGTGCCAGCAGCCTCTATGTAGGGGACAGGGTTGCCGGGGAGCTGTTTTTT
-	TRBJ2-7	TRBV29-1	TRBD2	CSVEAGGTYEQYF	TGCAGCGTTGAGGCGGGAGGAACCTACGAGCAGTACTTC
-	TRBJ1-1	TRBV27	-	CASSPRGVITEAFF	TGTGCCAGCAGTCCCCGGGGAGTGATCACTGAAGCTTTCTTT
-	TRBJ2-3	TRBV11-2	TRBD2	CASSLDRSSGKRADTQYF	TGTGCCAGCAGCTTAGATCGCTCTAGCGGGAAAAGGGCAGATACGCAGTATTTT
-	TRBJ2-7	TRBV19	-	CASNTQGANEQYF	TGTGCCAGTAACACACAGGGCGCGAACGAGCAGTACTTC
once	TRBJ2-5	TRBV29-1	-	CSVVWYYQETQYF	TGCAGCGTCGTTTGGTACTACCAAGAGACCCAGTACTTC
-	TRBJ1-5	TRBV2	-	CASSVWRVGNQPQHF	TGTGCCAGCAGTGTTTGGAGGGTCGGTAATCAGCCCCAGCATTTT
-	TRBJ1-2	TRBV28	-	CASSLTVYGYTF	TGTGCCAGCAGTTTGACAGTCTATGGCTACACCTTC
-	TRBJ2-3	TRBV5-4	TRBD2	CASSSLAGAADTQYF	TGTGCCAGCAGCAGTTTAGCGGGAGCGGCAGATACGCAGTATTTT
-	TRBJ1-2	TRBV7-9	-	CASSLVVYGYTF	TGTGCCAGCAGCTTAGTAGTCTATGGCTACACCTTC
-	TRBJ1-5	TRBV19	TRBD1	CASSPGQGILLGNQPQHF	TGTGCCAGTAGCCCGGGACAGGGGATATTGTTAGGCAATCAGCCCCAGCATTTT
few	TRBJ1-6	TRBV19	-	CASSIAITYNSPLHF	TGTGCCAGTAGTATTGCGATAACCTATAATTCACCCCTCCACTTT
-	TRBJ1-4	TRBV5-5	-	CASREQVGNEKLFF	TGTGCCAGCAGGGAACAGGTGGGGAATGAAAAACTGTTTTTT
once	TRBJ1-2	TRBV29-1	-	CSVEQGFGYTF	TGCAGCGTTGAGCAGGGTTTCGGCTACACCTTC
-	TRBJ2-3	TRBV10-2	TRBD2	CASSESASGSWNTQYF	TGCGCCAGCAGTGAGTCGGCTAGCGGGAGTTGGAATACGCAGTATTTT
-	TRBJ1-2	TRBV4-2	-	CASSQAQSVNYGYTF	TGTGCCAGCAGCCAAGCCCAGTCAGTGAACTATGGCTACACCTTC
few	TRBJ1-2	TRBV3-1/TRBV3-2	TRBD1	CASSLDRGNYGYTF	TGTGCCAGCAGCCTGGACAGGGGGAACTATGGCTACACCTTC